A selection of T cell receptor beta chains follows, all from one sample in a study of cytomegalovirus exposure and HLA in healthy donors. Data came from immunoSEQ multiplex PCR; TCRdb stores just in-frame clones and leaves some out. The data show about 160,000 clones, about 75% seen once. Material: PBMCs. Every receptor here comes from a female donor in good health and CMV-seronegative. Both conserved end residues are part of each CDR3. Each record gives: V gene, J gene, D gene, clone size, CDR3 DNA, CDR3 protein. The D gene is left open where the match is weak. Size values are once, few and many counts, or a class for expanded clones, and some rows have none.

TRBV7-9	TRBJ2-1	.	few	TGTGCCACCAAACTTCAGGGGGTGGCGGGGGAGCAGTTCTTC	CATKLQGVAGEQFF
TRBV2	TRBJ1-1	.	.	TGTGCCAGCAGGGTACAATCCACTGAAGCTTTCTTT	CASRVQSTEAFF
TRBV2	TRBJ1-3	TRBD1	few	TGTGCCAGCAGTGTGGGACAGGCACTCTCTGGAAACACCATATATTTT	CASSVGQALSGNTIYF
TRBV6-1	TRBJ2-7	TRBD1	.	TGTGCCAGCAGTGGTTCTGGACAGGGTGGGACGCAGTACTTC	CASSGSGQGGTQYF
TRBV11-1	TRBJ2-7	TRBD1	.	TGTGCCAGCAGCCTAGGGGGCTGGTACGAGCAGTACTTC	CASSLGGWYEQYF
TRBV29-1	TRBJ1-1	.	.	TGCAGCGTTGAAGGGGAGACTGAAGCTTTCTTT	CSVEGETEAFF
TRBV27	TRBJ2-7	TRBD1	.	TGTGCCAGCAGGGCGGGACAGGGGAGTCGCGAGCAGTACTTC	CASRAGQGSREQYF
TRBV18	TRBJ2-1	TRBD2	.	TGTGCCAGCTCACCACTAGCGGGGAACTACAATGAGCAGTTCTTC	CASSPLAGNYNEQFF
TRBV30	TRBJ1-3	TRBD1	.	TGTGCCTGGAGTGGACAGGGGATCTCTGGAAACACCATATATTTT	CAWSGQGISGNTIYF
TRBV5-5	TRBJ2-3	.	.	TGTGCCAGCAGCTCAGCACAGAGAGCAGATACGCAGTATTTT	CASSSAQRADTQYF
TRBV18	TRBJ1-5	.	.	TGTGCCAGCTCACCAGAGGCGGGCCCCAATCAGCCCCAGCATTTT	CASSPEAGPNQPQHF
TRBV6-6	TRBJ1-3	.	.	TGTGCCAGCACCGCCGGGGGAGTCAGCTCTGGAAACACCATATATTTT	CASTAGGVSSGNTIYF